The 7 T cell receptor beta chains reported below all come from one sample, sequenced in a study of T cells in women clearing cervical HPV infection (dated by TCRdb to 2017 to 2018). The method was the immunoSEQ multiplex PCR assay. TCRdb carries this immuneACCESS record with in-frame sequences only. Its versions omit some clonotypes, under half of them owing to an unresolved V gene in the studies checked, with the rest unexplained. This sample's table lists more than 25,000 clones. The top ten clones comprise roughly 4% of the sample. The specimen was blood buffy coat. Every receptor here comes from a woman between 18 and 70 years old with a cervical HPV16 infection that either progressed to CIN3+ or cleared (not recorded which).

With regard to this clone: The read ends 3 residues shy of where the CDR3 ends; the end is completed using the germline J gene. The genes are TRBV18 and TRBJ1-5; 12 positions match TRBD1. The CDR3 has 14 residues. The V gene end was trimmed by 6 bases and the J gene end by 9 bases; junction bases not matched to a gene: 6. CDR1 and CDR2 from the germline V gene are KGHSH and LQKENI. The sequenced part of the CDR3 DNA is TGTGCCAGCTCTCCCCGGGACAGGGGGCTGCCC. It translates to CASSPRDRGLP. The complete CDR3 protein is CASSPRDRGLPQHF.

Remarks on this clone: Read data end 3 residues before the CDR3 end; the end is taken from the germline J gene. The chain employs TRBV10-3 and TRBJ1-3, with D perhaps TRBD1 (5 bases). Per germline, CDR1 ENHRY and CDR2 SYGVKD. Trimming took 6 bases from V and 0 from J, leaving 12 bases between them. The CDR3 has 15 residues. CDR3 sequence reads: CAIRDSLFSGNTIYF. The covered CDR3 bases are TGTGCCATCAGAGACAGCCTCTTCTCTGGAAACACC.

Comments on this clone: Read coverage stops 3 residues before the CDR3 terminus; the germline J gene supplies the remainder. The chain joins TRBV7-2 to TRBJ2-7; 7 bases agree with TRBD1. Per the germline V gene, CDR1 is SGHTA and CDR2 is FQGNSA. The CDR3 sequence is 14 residues long. V trimming: 6 bases; J trimming: 4 bases; junction bases outside the gene matches: 9. The CDR3 sequence: CASSYDRVGYEQYF. The sequenced CDR3 bases are TGTGCCAGCAGTTACGACAGGGTTGGATACGAG.

Regarding this clone: The DNA ends 3 residues before the CDR3 does, and the rest of the CDR3 is filled in from the germline J gene. The chain carries TRBV19 and TRBJ1-1, with D unresolved. CDR3 length equals 15 residues. From germline, CDR1 is LNHDA and CDR2 SQIVND (reference sequence). V was pared by 2 bases and J by 5 bases, with 15 bases between. The sequenced part of the CDR3 DNA is TGTGCCAGTAGTATAAAAGCGAGGCGGGGAACTGAA. This codes for CASSIKARRGTE. From start to end, the CDR3 is CASSIKARRGTEAFF.

Here the CDR3 reads CASSSPYRGSDYTF. The DNA read from the CDR3 is TGTGCCAGTAGTTCGCCCTACAGGGGAAGCGAC. The rearrangement links TRBV19 to TRBJ1-2; 7 bases are shared with TRBD1. The read comes to an end 3 residues before the CDR3 does, leaving the germline J gene to fill in the end. This CDR3 region has 14 residues. Germline assignment: CDR1 LNHDA and CDR2 SQIVND (reference sequence).

A note on this clone: The CDR3 is cut off 3 residues early in the read; its end comes from the germline J gene. The rearrangement uses TRBV5-1 and TRBJ1-1; D remains ambiguous. This CDR3 is 14 amino acids long. Trimming shortened V by 4 bases and J by 4 bases, and 14 bases separated the two germline ends. CDR1 SGHRS and CDR2 YFSETQ come from the germline V gene. CDR3 loop: CASSPAGDGTEAFF. CDR3 DNA, as far as it was read: TGCGCCAGCAGCCCGGCGGGTGATGGCACTGAA.

On this clone: The read ends 3 residues shy of where the CDR3 ends; the end is completed using the germline J gene. V is TRBV2 and J is TRBJ2-2; 9 bases are shared with TRBD2. The germline V gene has CDR1 SNHLY and CDR2 FYNNEI. Trimming at V came to 3 bases and at J to 4 bases, leaving 9 bases not matched to a gene. The CDR3 is made up of 17 amino acids. The CDR3 sequence is CASSDPDSSGGTGELFF. CDR3 DNA, as far as it was read: TGTGCCAGCAGTGACCCTGACAGTAGCGGGGGCACCGGGGAG.